This TCR beta chain was recovered during a study of CD8 T cells in ankylosing spondylitis. This clonotype was counted between two and nine times. The antigen remains unidentified. Making the TCR beta libraries involved quantitative 5'-RACE with molecular barcodes. TCRdb reanalysed the 5' RACE reads using MiXCR and keeps one entry per CDR3 protein. The table has 750,000 to 850,000 distinct CDR3 sequences, 10% to 15% seen once. This CDR3 spans 13 amino acids. Between the trimmed V and J ends, which lost 0 bases and 4 bases, there was a span of 8 bases. Germline V lookup: CDR1 GTSNPN, CDR2 SVGIG (reference sequence). Points from the study as a whole: Disease-linked clones reportedly concentrated significantly in matched ankylosing spondylitis synovial fluid. Roughly eight highly homologous variants formed a TCR beta motif that appeared characteristic of ankylosing spondylitis blood. Several of the motif variants were reported before in synovial fluid and blood from reactive arthritis.

This TCR derives from a male donor with ankylosing spondylitis. Sequencing was carried out using blood, either unsorted or a sorted T cell fraction (not recorded which). V is TRBV30 and J is TRBJ2-3; D gene uncertain. CDR3 protein: CAWSVMVADTQYF. The CDR3 DNA reads as TGTGCCTGGAGTGTGATGGTTGCAGATACGCAGTATTTT.